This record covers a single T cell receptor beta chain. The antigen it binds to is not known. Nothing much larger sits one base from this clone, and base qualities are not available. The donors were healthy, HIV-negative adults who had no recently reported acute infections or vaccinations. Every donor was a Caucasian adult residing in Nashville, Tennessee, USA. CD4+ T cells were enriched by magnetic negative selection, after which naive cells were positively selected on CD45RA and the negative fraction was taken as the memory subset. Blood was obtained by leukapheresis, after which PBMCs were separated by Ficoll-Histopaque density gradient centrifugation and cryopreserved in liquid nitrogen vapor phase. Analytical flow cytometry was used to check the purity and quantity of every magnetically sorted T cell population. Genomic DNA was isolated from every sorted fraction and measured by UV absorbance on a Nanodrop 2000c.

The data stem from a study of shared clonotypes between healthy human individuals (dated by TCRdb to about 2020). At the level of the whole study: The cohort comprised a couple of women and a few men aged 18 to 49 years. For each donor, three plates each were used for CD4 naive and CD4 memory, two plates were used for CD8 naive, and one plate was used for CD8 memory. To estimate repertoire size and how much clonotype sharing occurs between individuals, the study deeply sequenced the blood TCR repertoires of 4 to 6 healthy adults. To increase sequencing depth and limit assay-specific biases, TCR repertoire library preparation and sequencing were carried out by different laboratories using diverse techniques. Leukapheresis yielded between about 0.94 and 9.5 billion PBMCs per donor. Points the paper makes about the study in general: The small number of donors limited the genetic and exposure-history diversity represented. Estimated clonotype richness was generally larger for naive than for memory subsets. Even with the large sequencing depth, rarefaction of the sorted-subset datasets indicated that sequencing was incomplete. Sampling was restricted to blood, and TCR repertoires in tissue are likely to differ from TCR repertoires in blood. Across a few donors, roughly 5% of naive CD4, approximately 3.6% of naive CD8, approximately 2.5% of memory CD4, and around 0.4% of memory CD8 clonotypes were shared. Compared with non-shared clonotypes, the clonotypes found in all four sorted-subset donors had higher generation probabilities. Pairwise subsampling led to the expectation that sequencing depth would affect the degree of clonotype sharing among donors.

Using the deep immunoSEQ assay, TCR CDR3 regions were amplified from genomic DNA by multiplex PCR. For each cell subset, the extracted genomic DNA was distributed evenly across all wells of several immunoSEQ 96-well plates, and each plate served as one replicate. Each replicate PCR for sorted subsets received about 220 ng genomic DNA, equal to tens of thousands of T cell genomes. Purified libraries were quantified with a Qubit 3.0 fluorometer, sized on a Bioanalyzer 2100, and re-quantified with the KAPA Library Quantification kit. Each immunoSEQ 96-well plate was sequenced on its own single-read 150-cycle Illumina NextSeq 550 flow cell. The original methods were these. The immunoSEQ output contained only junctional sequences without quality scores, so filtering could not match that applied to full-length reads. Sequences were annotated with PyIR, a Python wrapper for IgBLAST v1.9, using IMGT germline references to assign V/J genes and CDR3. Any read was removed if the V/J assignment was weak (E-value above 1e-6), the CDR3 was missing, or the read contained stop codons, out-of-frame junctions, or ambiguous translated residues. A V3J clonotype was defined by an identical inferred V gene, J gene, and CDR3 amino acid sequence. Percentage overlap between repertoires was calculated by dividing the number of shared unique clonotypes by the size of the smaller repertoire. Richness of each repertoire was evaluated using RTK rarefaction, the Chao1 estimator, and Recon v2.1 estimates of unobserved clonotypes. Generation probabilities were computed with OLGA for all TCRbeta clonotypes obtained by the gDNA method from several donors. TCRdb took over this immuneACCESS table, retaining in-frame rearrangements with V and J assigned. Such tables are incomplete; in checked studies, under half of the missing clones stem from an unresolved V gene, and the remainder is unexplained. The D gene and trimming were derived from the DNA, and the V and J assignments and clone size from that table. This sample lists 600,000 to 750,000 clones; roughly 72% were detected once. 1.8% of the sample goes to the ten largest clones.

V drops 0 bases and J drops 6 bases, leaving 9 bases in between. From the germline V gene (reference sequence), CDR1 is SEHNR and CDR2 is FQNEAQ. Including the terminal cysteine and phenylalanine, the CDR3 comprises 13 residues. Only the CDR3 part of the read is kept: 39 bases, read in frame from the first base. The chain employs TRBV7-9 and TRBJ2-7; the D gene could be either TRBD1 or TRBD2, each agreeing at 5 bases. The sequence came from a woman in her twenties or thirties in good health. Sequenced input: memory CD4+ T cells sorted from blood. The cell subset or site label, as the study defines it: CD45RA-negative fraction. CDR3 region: CASSLALGTEQYF. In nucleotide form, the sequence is TGTGCCAGCAGCTTAGCGTTAGGGACCGAGCAGTACTTC.